A single sample gave rise to the 3 T cell receptor beta chains below, sequenced in a study of spatial heterogeneity in lung cancer. TCRdb re-called the 5' RACE reads with MiXCR, one entry per CDR3 protein. Here the sample spans about 82,000 distinct CDR3 sequences, 10% to 15% being singletons. As for time point: sample taken at primary tumor resection. Frozen PBMC, nontumor lung or tumor provided whole RNA, which was sequenced unsorted. The sequences come from PBMCs, collected at surgery. These receptors were obtained from a male donor with early-stage non-small cell lung cancer.

The V call is TRBV5-6, the J call TRBJ2-3, with 9 positions matching TRBD2. Germline V gene data show CDR1 as SGHDT and CDR2 as YYEEEE. Unmatched junction bases numbered 11, after V lost 4 bases and J lost 5 bases. The CDR3 spans 16 residues. DNA of the CDR3: TGTGCCAGCAGCCTACTAGCGGGTCTCCGGGGAGATACGCAGTATTTT. This encodes CASSLLAGLRGDTQYF.

Only a few counts were recorded for this clonotype. The chain uses TRBV7-9 and TRBJ1-4; D possibly corresponds to TRBD1 (5 bases). Germline V gives CDR1 SEHNR, CDR2 FQNEAQ (reference sequence). V lost 5 bases and J 10 bases, leaving 20 bases between the germline ends. This CDR3 is 15 amino acids long. In DNA, the CDR3 is TGTGCCAGCAGCGAGGGGACGGAGAAGGGCGGAAAACTGTTTTTT. Translated, it gives CASSEGTEKGGKLFF.

The V gene is TRBV5-1, the J gene TRBJ1-1; D is unresolved. The CDR3 covers 15 residues. Germline CDR1 and CDR2: SGHRS and YFSETQ. Trimming left V 0 bases short and J 0 bases short, with 9 bases between. CDR3 region: CASSLDLTLNTEAFF. CDR3 DNA sequence: TGCGCCAGCAGCTTGGATTTAACCTTGAACACTGAAGCTTTCTTT.